This T cell receptor beta chain was documented in a study of early T cells in non-severe SARS-CoV-2 infection (dated by TCRdb to about 2021). Notes on the research overall: Because TCR sequencing was done on bulk RNA from unsorted whole blood, the alpha and beta chains could not be paired.

Summary of the overall study and its limitations: VDJdb matching was skewed toward anti-spike CD8 responses and likely underestimated virus-specific expansions, missing private and CD4 specificities.

This was a case-control study nested in a cohort of healthcare workers in London, UK, who had nasopharyngeal swab PCR tests and blood samples taken every week. Between 23 and 31 March 2020, the week of the UK lockdown, healthcare workers were enrolled and then followed up weekly for as long as 16 weeks. The CDR3, cysteine through phenylalanine, is 15 amino acids long. CDR3 DNA only is kept here, 45 bases in frame from base 1. Trimming at the junction amounts to 2 bases on V and 3 bases on J, and the germline ends lie 13 bases apart. CDR1 and CDR2, looked up from the germline V gene, are MGHDK and SYGVNS. Library generation was performed with 5' RACE. Sequencing was performed on a NextSeq 500. To correct for sequencing error and PCR bias, the TCR library protocol tagged individual cDNA molecules with unique molecular identifiers. Both TCR alpha and beta chains were sequenced, and tight co-correlation was observed between alpha and beta sequence abundances in each sample. Under the source paper's analysis protocol: Decombinator V4 was used to annotate TCR sequences for V gene, J gene and CDR3. TCRs were defined as expanded if a significant change between any two time points was detected under a Poisson model with p below 0.0001. Abundances of TCRs were expressed as counts per million after normalisation to the total number of TCRs sequenced in each sample. TRAV1-2 paired with TRAJ12, TRAJ20 or TRAJ33 defined MAIT TCRs, while TRAV10 paired with TRAJ18 defined iNKT TCRs. A search of VDJdb, accessed on 1 November 2021, was run for TCRs annotated to CMV, EBV and SARS-CoV-2, with TCRs annotated for multiple antigens excluded. The public reads were reanalyzed by TCRdb: fastp trimming at Q25, MiXCR alignment, in-frame beta chains only. Entries that share a CDR3 protein sequence are merged under the most common genes and DNA. Here the V and J calls rest on TCRdb's processing, not on the authors' analysis. This sample lists 100,000 to 140,000 distinct CDR3 sequences; roughly 10% were detected once. The biggest ten clones account for more than 6.5% of the sample.

The table lists this clonotype with a few counts. The clone's antigen remains unknown. The input lacks base qualities; no much larger clone sits a single base away. The sample taken for sequencing was whole blood. The TCR sequence derives from an adult who was a healthcare worker with PCR-confirmed SARS-CoV-2 infection or an uninfected control (not recorded which). This receptor chain uses TRBV25-1 and TRBJ2-5; no D gene can be assigned with confidence. The nucleotides are TGTGCCAGCAGTGAAGAGCGTATGGTCAAAGAGACCCAGTACTTC. This sequence encodes CASSEERMVKETQYF.